This T cell receptor (beta chain) was identified in a study of CD8 T cells in ankylosing spondylitis. Overall study findings and caveats: Disease-associated clones were CD8+ and fairly uncommon in peripheral blood. What seemed typical of ankylosing spondylitis blood was a TCR beta motif built from eight highly homologous variants.

A note on this clonotype: What it recognizes is unknown.

TCRdb re-analysed the 5' RACE reads in MiXCR, keeping a single row per CDR3 protein. The sample yields 800,000 to 900,000 distinct CDR3 sequences, about 11% seen once. The TCR was taken from a male donor with ankylosing spondylitis. The sample consisted of blood, either unsorted or a sorted T cell fraction (not recorded which).

The CDR3 here is CASTARGNEQFF. CDR3 nucleotides: TGTGCCAGCACGGCTAGGGGCAATGAGCAGTTCTTC. The genes are TRBV6-1 and TRBJ2-1, with D maybe TRBD1 (5 bases). V was shortened by 7 bases and J by 6 bases, with 10 bases between the two germline ends. The CDR3 contains 12 residues. Per germline, CDR1 MNHNS and CDR2 SASEGT.